Listed below are T cell receptor beta chains from one sample, sequenced in a study of blood T cell repertoires in COVID-19. The assay was immunoSEQ multiplex PCR, and TCRdb's table has in-frame clones only and misses some. The table includes about 160,000 clones, around 90% detected once. Sequenced material: peripheral blood. These TCRs come from an older woman with active or convalescent COVID-19. Both conserved end residues are part of each CDR3. Each record gives: V gene, J gene, CDR3 protein.

>TRBV5-4|TRBJ2-2
CASSLAYGGGAGGELFF
>TRBV19|TRBJ1-6
CASSSLQGANNSPLHF
>TRBV5-1|TRBJ2-7
CASNPGGSYEQYF
>TRBV5-1|TRBJ2-1
CASSPGGTTYNEQFF
>TRBV6-5|TRBJ1-1
CASRRGLGIAFF
>TRBV15|TRBJ1-5
CATSRGQGSNQPQHF
>TRBV6-1|TRBJ2-7
CASSSSTGGEQYF
>TRBV30|TRBJ2-4
CAWNPGDNIQYF
>TRBV7-8|TRBJ2-3
CASSLWGPDTQYF
>TRBV5-4|TRBJ2-7
CASSLVAGGSYEQYF
>TRBV5-6|TRBJ2-7
CASRRTGYEQYF
>TRBV27|TRBJ2-1
CASSQIRGLGTRTYNEQFF
>TRBV24-1|TRBJ1-5
CATSDSRQLNQPQHF
>TRBV5-4|TRBJ2-3
CASSLWLAGITDTQYF
>TRBV12-3/TRBV12-4|TRBJ1-5
CASQTGQHQPQHF
>TRBV9|TRBJ1-4
CASSPRWGEREKLFF
>TRBV5-1|TRBJ1-1
CASSLAGDNTEAFF
>TRBV4-2|TRBJ2-1
CASSQGPGTGGYNEQFF
>TRBV5-5|TRBJ1-5
CASSIAGTGGSGQPQHF
>TRBV7-7|TRBJ1-5
CASSLGHNQPQHF
>TRBV5-4|TRBJ1-2
CASSPDSNYGYTF
>TRBV7-2|TRBJ1-2
CASSSRAGESGYTF
>TRBV5-6|TRBJ1-6
CASSLAFDSPLHF
>TRBV6-5|TRBJ1-3
CASWSSGNTIYF
>TRBV4-3|TRBJ1-1
CASSQAGREDTEAFF
>TRBV18|TRBJ1-1
CASSPVSMYTVNTEAFF
>TRBV18|TRBJ1-3
CASSLRESGNTIYF
>TRBV24-1|TRBJ1-1
CATSDPGTGAAFF
>TRBV7-9|TRBJ2-1
CASSPSGSYNEQFF
>TRBV6-5|TRBJ2-2
CASSLRGGELFF
>TRBV29-1|TRBJ2-1
CSVVRDRGPGEQFF
>TRBV4-1|TRBJ1-2
CASSQGQDYGYTF
>TRBV7-6|TRBJ1-5
CASSSQGFNQPQHF
>TRBV6-2/TRBV6-3|TRBJ2-5
CASSDSQETQYF
>TRBV9|TRBJ2-7
CASSPLGGDYEQYF
>TRBV5-6|TRBJ1-2
CASSRRTGGGFYGYTF
>TRBV5-4|TRBJ1-3
CASSLEGRGSGNTIYF
>TRBV3-1/TRBV3-2|TRBJ2-3
CASSQVAGFTDTQYF
>TRBV18|TRBJ2-7
CASSLGPGQGLSYEQYF
>TRBV6-5|TRBJ1-6
CASSYTDSPLHF
>TRBV7-9|TRBJ2-7
CASSLGIDRGLSYEQYF
>TRBV2|TRBJ2-2
CASSNQANTGELFF
>TRBV29-1|TRBJ2-1
CSVAKLAGGIYNEQFF
>TRBV12-5|TRBJ1-1
CASGSMPGGWGNTEAFF
>TRBV7-2|TRBJ2-1
CASSFSGDNEQFF
>TRBV7-2|TRBJ1-1
CASSLEAGVTEAFF
>TRBV7-2|TRBJ2-2
CASSLASYTGELFF
>TRBV6-4|TRBJ1-4
CASSDGSANEKLFF
>TRBV3-1/TRBV3-2|TRBJ1-1
CASSQGLRENTEAFF
>TRBV29-1|TRBJ1-5
CSFGTGGNQPQHF
>TRBV2|TRBJ1-1
CASAEQGNTEAFF
>TRBV7-8|TRBJ2-5
CASSQQGGGGTQYF
>TRBV11-2|TRBJ1-2
CASSSTDPGTF
>TRBV5-6|TRBJ1-6
CASSLEGQYNSPLHF
>TRBV7-9|TRBJ2-5
CASSWAGQETQYF
>TRBV10-2|TRBJ2-3
CASRDGQSTDTQYF
>TRBV2|TRBJ2-7
CASSWDKFYEQYF
>TRBV4-3|TRBJ1-6
CASSQDPTGLLNSPLHF
>TRBV4-1|TRBJ2-5
CASSQALAGAQETQYF